This T cell receptor beta chain is drawn from a study of cytomegalovirus exposure and HLA in healthy donors. Primers: 60 Vbeta forward and 13 Jbeta reverse. This table comes from immunoSEQ multiplex PCR, and its TCRdb copy is limited to in-frame clones, with some not included. The table shows 90,000 to 150,000 clones, with 77% occurring only once. This clone has a handful of counts. The CDR3 totals 17 residues. V trimming: 2 bases; J trimming: 3 bases; junction bases outside the gene matches: 11. CDR1 is SGHTA, CDR2 FQGNSA, per germline. The sequenced sample was PBMCs. V usage is TRBV7-2 and J usage is TRBJ2-7, with 9 bases fitting TRBD1. The clonotype originates from a man aged 40-50 years in good health and CMV-seropositive. This chain's CDR3 is CASSLRLGQGLSYEQYF. The CDR3 nucleotides read TGTGCCAGCAGCTTACGTTTAGGACAGGGGCTTAGCTACGAGCAGTACTTC.